The 6 T cell receptor beta chains below all came from one sample that was sequenced in a study of graft-versus-host responses after intestinal transplantation (dated by TCRdb to the early 2020s). Libraries were prepared through the immunoSEQ multiplex PCR assay. Entries here come from immuneACCESS through TCRdb and include only in-frame sequences with V and J called. Some clones fail to appear in such tables; in the studies checked, an unresolved V gene covers under half of the shortfall, and the cause of the remainder is unknown. Within this sample are about 23,000 clones, with about 80% of them counted one time only. The top ten clonotypes cover 3% of the sample. To isolate intraepithelial and lamina propria lymphocytes from graft specimens, dithiothreitol, EDTA incubations and collagenase D digestion were used. Here the sequenced sample was ileum tissue, taken 12 days after intestinal transplant. These TCRs come from a human patient who received an intestinal transplant, so some T cells may come from the graft donor.

The gene calls are TRBV18 and TRBJ2-3; D remains unclear. V was cut by 1 base and J by 2 bases, with 10 bases left in between. The CDR3 has 15 amino acids. Per the germline V gene, CDR1 is KGHSH and CDR2 is LQKENI. The DNA for the CDR3 is TGTGCCAGCTCACCACGGCTCCTCCCCACAGATACGCAGTATTTT. Its translation is CASSPRLLPTDTQYF.

The chain uses TRBV9 and TRBJ2-7; the match to TRBD2 covers 10 bases. This CDR3 has 15 amino acids. Losses at the gene ends were 3 bases for V and 5 bases for J; bases not matched to a gene: 8. Germline V CDR1 and CDR2: SGDLS, YYNGEE. For the CDR3, the DNA is TGTGCCAGCAGCGGAAAAAGCGGGAGGGAAGACGAGCAGTACTTC. Its translation is CASSGKSGREDEQYF.

This clone was detected only a few times. The gene calls are TRBV7-4 and TRBJ1-2; D perhaps matches TRBD1 (6 bases). V was trimmed by 1 base and J by 4 bases, leaving 13 bases between them. CDR1 and CDR2 (germline): SGHVT, SQSDAQ. The CDR3 has 15 residues. The CDR3 loop reads CASSLVTGPLYGYTF. CDR3 nucleotide sequence: TGTGCCAGCAGCTTAGTGACAGGACCGCTCTATGGCTACACCTTC. Full variable domain (missing parts from reference TRBV7-4 and TRBJ1-2): GAGVSQSPRYKVAKRGRDVALRCDSISGHVTLYWYRQTLGQGSEVLTYSQSDAQRDKSGRPSGRFSAERPERSVSTLKIQRTEQGDSAVYLCASSLVTGPLYGYTFGSGTRLTVV.

The chain couples TRBV5-1 to TRBJ1-2; TRBD1 matches 7 bases. The ends lost 4 bases at V and 2 bases at J; junction bases unmatched: 2. This CDR3 region has 13 residues. CDR1 SGHRS and CDR2 YFSETQ come from the germline V gene. The CDR3 loop is CASSLQGNYGYTF. CDR3 DNA: TGCGCCAGCAGCCTACAGGGGAACTATGGCTACACCTTC. Filled out from reference TRBV5-1 and TRBJ1-2, the complete variable domain reads KAGVTQTPRYLIKTRGQQVTLSCSPISGHRSVSWYQQTPGQGLQFLFEYFSETQRNKGNFPGRFSGRQFSNSRSEMNVSTLELGDSALYLCASSLQGNYGYTFGSGTRLTVV.

For the CDR3, the DNA is TGTGCCAGCAGCAGGGTGCGGAATTCACCCCTCCACTTT. Translation gives CASSRVRNSPLHF. The rearrangement links TRBV2 to TRBJ1-6; perhaps TRBD1 as D (5 bases). The germline V gene encodes CDR1 SNHLY and CDR2 FYNNEI. This CDR3 has 13 amino acids. V gave up 6 bases and J gave up 7 bases, with 10 bases separating them.

The V call is TRBV7-8, the J call TRBJ2-3; 8 nucleotides agree with TRBD1. Per germline, CDR1 SGHVS and CDR2 FQNEAQ. The length of the CDR3 is 14 residues. V was pared by 8 bases and J by 0 bases, with 4 bases of the junction left unmatched. As DNA, the CDR3 is TGTGCCAGCGAGGGACAGGTTAGCACAGATACGCAGTATTTT. This translates into CASEGQVSTDTQYF.